The T cell receptor (beta chain) described here comes from a study of post-analysis software for immune sequencing data. As concerns this clonotype: The antigen remains undetermined.

TCR beta libraries were prepared from cDNA with unique molecular identifiers. TCRdb reprocessed the PCR reads with MiXCR, giving one entry per CDR3 protein. The sample carries roughly 540,000 distinct CDR3 sequences, around 34% recorded once. Findings and limits, study-wide: Elevated frequency relative to controls characterized several TRBV segments in patients, TRBV5-6, TRBV5-1 and TRBV20-1 among them.

Germline CDR1 is MGHRA and CDR2 is YSYEKL. V lost 3 bases and J lost 4, with 4 bases in between. This CDR3 is 12 amino acids long. What was sequenced was blood. The clonotype originates from a girl aged 2-17 years with multiple sclerosis. V is TRBV4-1 and J is TRBJ1-5; D is undetermined. Written as DNA, the CDR3 is TGCGCCAGCAGCCACCTGAATCAGCCCCAGCATTTT. This gives the protein CASSHLNQPQHF.